This entry concerns a single T cell receptor (beta chain). No cognate antigen has been identified for it. Base qualities are not provided; no much larger clone lies one nucleotide away. This specimen belongs to a study of OX40 agonist ivuxolimab in advanced cancers. General notes on the study: Ivuxolimab was an agonistic, fully human IgG2 monoclonal antibody directed against OX40 (CD134), a costimulatory receptor. The paper reports the monotherapy dose-escalation portion (N of about 52 patients) of the phase I ivuxolimab trial. In the dose-escalation cohort, 65% to 90% of patients were male, and the mean age was approximately 60 years, with a range of roughly 23 to 85. Of the 50 or so patients in dose escalation, about 20 had hepatocellular carcinoma, some 15 had melanoma, 9 had renal cell carcinoma and 9 had head and neck cancer. The point of sequencing TCRbeta in the periphery was to test whether ivuxolimab changed TCR sequence diversity and drove clonal T-cell expansion. Three dose-escalation patients achieved partial responses, one with hepatocellular carcinoma and two with cutaneous melanoma. Prior anti-PD-1, anti-PD-L1 or anti-CTLA-4 therapy was permitted, and about two fifths of dose-escalation patients had received checkpoint inhibitors. Intravenous ivuxolimab was administered to patients every 2 weeks at six dose levels: 0.01, 0.1, 0.3, 1.5, 3 and 10 mg/kg.

The CDR3 covers 14 residues, taking in both the cysteine and the phenylalanine. Of the read, only the CDR3 DNA is kept; its 42 bases are in frame from base 1. V is pared back by 6 bases and J by 8 bases, with 17 bases lying between the germline termini. Via the germline V gene, CDR1 is MDHEN and CDR2 SYDVKM. Genomic DNA was extracted from sorted cells for sequencing of the TCRbeta CDR3 region. The immunoSEQ Assay was used to sequence the TCRbeta CDR3 regions. TCRdb took this table from immuneACCESS and kept in-frame rearrangements with V and J called. Such tables lack part of the clones; where checked against another copy, unresolved V genes explain under half of the gap, and the rest is unexplained. This sample is represented by roughly 48,000 clones; roughly 81% of them were singletons. The ten largest clones capture roughly 9.9% of the sample. Patients with a history of autoimmune disease or receiving systemic immunosuppression were excluded from the trial. Peripheral blood for TCR sequencing was collected from all dose cohorts at baseline, on cycle 4 day 1, and on cycle 7 day 1. Samples were obtained from an open-label, multicenter, first-in-human phase I dose-escalation trial of ivuxolimab. The trial enrolled adults with locally advanced or metastatic head and neck squamous cell, hepatocellular, melanoma or renal cell carcinoma. Before TCR sequencing, CD4+ and CD8+ T cells were separately sorted from peripheral blood.

What the work shows at the level of the full study, not this receptor alone: On average, CD8+ T cells showed more expanded clones than CD4+ T cells after ivuxolimab. At doses of 0.1 to 3.0 mg/kg, clonal expansion of both CD4+ and CD8+ T cells in blood was seen between baseline and week 6. In the 0.1-3.0 mg/kg groups, partial responders had among the lowest normalized peripheral clonal expansion, particularly in CD8+ T cells. Low levels of normalized T-cell clonal expansion were also seen in some patients who did not respond. Which antigens the clonally expanded peripheral T cells were specific for was not determined.

The sample here was CD4+ or CD8+ T cells sorted from blood, taken in a trial of the OX40 agonist ivuxolimab. The TCR comes from an adult with an advanced solid tumor such as melanoma, head and neck, liver or kidney cancer. The sequence joins TRBV28 to TRBJ1-5, with the identity of the D gene unclear. The bases are TGTGCCAGCAGAGTTAACAGCCGACGGGAGCCCCAGCATTTT. Translated, this is CASRVNSRREPQHF.